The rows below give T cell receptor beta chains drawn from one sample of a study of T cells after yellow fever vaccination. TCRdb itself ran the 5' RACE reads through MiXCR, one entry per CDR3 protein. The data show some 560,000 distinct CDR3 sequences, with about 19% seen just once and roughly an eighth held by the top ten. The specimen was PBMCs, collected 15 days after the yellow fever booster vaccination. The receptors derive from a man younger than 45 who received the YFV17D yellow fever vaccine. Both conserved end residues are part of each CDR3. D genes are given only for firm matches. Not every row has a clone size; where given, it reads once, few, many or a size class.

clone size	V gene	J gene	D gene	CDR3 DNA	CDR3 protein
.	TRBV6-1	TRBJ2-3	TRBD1	TGTGCCAGCAGCCCCGGGACAGGGGGTAAAGATACGCAGTATTTT	CASSPGTGGKDTQYF
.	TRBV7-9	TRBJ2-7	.	TGTGCCAGCAGCTTCCCGGAGAAGGAGTCCTACGAGCAGTACTTC	CASSFPEKESYEQYF
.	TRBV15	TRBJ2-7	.	TGTGCCACCAGCAGGTCGTTCGGACCTTCCTACGAGCAGTACTTC	CATSRSFGPSYEQYF
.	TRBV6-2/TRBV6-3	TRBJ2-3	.	TGTGCCAGCAGTTACTCAGCGACGGCAGATACGCAGTATTTT	CASSYSATADTQYF
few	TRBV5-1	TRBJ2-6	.	TGCGCCAGCAGCTTGCCCTCGTCAGGGCTGGGGGCCAACGTCCTGACTTTC	CASSLPSSGLGANVLTF
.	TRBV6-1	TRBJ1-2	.	TGTGCCAGCAGATCTGACACTTACTATGGCTACACCTTC	CASRSDTYYGYTF
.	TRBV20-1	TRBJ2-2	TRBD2	TGCAGTGCTTCTCGGACTAGCGGGAACGTCGGGGAGCTGTTTTTT	CSASRTSGNVGELFF
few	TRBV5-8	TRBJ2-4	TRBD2	TGTGCCAGCAGCTTGGCGGGGGGCAAAAACATTCAGTACTTC	CASSLAGGKNIQYF
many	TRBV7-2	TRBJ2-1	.	TGTGCCAGCAGCTTAGCGGGAGACTACAATGAGCAGTTCTTC	CASSLAGDYNEQFF
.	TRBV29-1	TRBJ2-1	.	TGCAGCGTTGAAGATCGGTGGGAGTTTTATGAGCAGTTCTTC	CSVEDRWEFYEQFF
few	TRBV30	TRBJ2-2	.	TGTGCCTGGCCAAGAACGAACACCGGGGAGCTGTTTTTT	CAWPRTNTGELFF
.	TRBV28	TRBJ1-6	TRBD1	TGTGCCAGCAGTTATACAGGGGGCAATAGTTCACCCCTCCACTTT	CASSYTGGNSSPLHF
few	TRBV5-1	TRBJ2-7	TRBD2	TGCGCCAGCAGCTTGGGGGAGGGTCACTCCTACGAGCAGTACTTC	CASSLGEGHSYEQYF
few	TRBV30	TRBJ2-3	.	TGTGCCTGGGGGGAGGCTAGTATGGCCGCGCAGTATTTT	CAWGEASMAAQYF
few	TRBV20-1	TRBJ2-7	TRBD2	TGCAGTGCTAGGGTTAGCGGGAGCCCCGGTGAGCAGTACTTC	CSARVSGSPGEQYF
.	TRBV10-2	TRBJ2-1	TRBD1	TGCGCCAGCAGTGAGCCGACAGGGATTGGTAACAATGAGCAGTTCTTC	CASSEPTGIGNNEQFF
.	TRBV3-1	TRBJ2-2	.	TGTGCCAGCAGCCCCTTGCGGACCGGGGAGCTGTTTTTT	CASSPLRTGELFF
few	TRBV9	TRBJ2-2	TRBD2	TGTGCCAGCAGCGTAAGGGGACTAGCGGGAGTAACGAACACCGGGGAGCTGTTTTTT	CASSVRGLAGVTNTGELFF
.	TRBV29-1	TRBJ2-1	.	TGCAGCGCTCGTCTCGTACCCGTTAATGAGCAGTTCTTC	CSARLVPVNEQFF
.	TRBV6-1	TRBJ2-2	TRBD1	TGTGCCAGCTCCGGACAGGGGGCAGCGGGGGAGCTGTTTTTT	CASSGQGAAGELFF
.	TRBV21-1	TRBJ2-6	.	.	CASSKWGPGSGANVLTF
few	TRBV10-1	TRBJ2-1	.	TGCGCCAGCAGTGGAGTTCGTCCCCCCCTGGGGAATGAGCAGTTCTTC	CASSGVRPPLGNEQFF
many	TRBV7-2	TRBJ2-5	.	TGTGCCAGCAGCTTAGCAAATAGCGCTTGGGAGACCCAGTACTTC	CASSLANSAWETQYF
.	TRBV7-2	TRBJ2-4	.	TGTGCCAGCAGCTCCGGGGGAGCAGGCAAAAACATTCAGTACTTC	CASSSGGAGKNIQYF
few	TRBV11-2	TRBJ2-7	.	TGTGCCAGCAGCCCCACCCCGCCCGACGAGCAGTACTTC	CASSPTPPDEQYF
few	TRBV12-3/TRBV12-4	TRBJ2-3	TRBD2	TGTGCCAGCAGTGATACTAGCGGGAGGGGAGCTACGCAGTATTTT	CASSDTSGRGATQYF
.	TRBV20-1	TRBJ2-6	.	TGCAGTGCTGTGGGCGACTCTGGGGCCAACGTCCTGACTTTC	CSAVGDSGANVLTF
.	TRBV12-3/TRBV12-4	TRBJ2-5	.	TGTGCCAGCGCTGAGGCGAGGGAGACCCAGTACTTC	CASAEARETQYF
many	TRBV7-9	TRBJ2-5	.	TGTGCCAGCAGACCGCCGGCGCGAGAGACCCAGTACTTC	CASRPPARETQYF
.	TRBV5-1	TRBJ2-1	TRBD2	TGCGCCAGCAGCTCGCGGGAGACGTGGCACAATGAGCAGTTCTTC	CASSSRETWHNEQFF
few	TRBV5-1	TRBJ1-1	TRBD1	TGCGCCAGCAGCTTAACAGGGGAATGGAACACTGAAGCTTTCTTT	CASSLTGEWNTEAFF
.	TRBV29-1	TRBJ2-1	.	TGCAGCTCTGAGGGCTGGAGGGGCTCCTACAATGAGCAGTTCTTC	CSSEGWRGSYNEQFF
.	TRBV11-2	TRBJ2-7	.	TGTGCCAGCAGCTTAGTAAGGGCCAGGGATAGCGAGCAGTACTTC	CASSLVRARDSEQYF
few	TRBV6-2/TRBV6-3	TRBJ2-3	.	TGTGCCAGCAGTTACTCCCGGGCCTACACAGATACGCAGTATTTT	CASSYSRAYTDTQYF
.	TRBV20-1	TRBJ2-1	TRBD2	TGCAGTGCTAGAGGGGTTCTAGCGGGACTAAGCTCCTACAATGAGCAGTTCTTC	CSARGVLAGLSSYNEQFF
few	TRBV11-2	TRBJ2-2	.	TGTGCCAGCAGCATACGGCCAAACTCTGCCGGGGAGCTGTTTTTT	CASSIRPNSAGELFF
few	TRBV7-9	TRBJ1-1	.	TGTGCCAGCGAACAGGGAGGCACTGAAGCTTTCTTT	CASEQGGTEAFF
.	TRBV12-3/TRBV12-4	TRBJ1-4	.	TGTGCCAGCAGTCCCCCCAGGAACCTTAATGAAAAACTGTTTTTT	CASSPPRNLNEKLFF
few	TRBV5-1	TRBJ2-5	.	TGCGCCAGCAGCTTGGGGGCCTCGGTGCGAGAGACCCAGTACTTC	CASSLGASVRETQYF
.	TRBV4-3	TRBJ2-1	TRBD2	TGCGCCAGCAGCCAAGAGGCCGGGGGCGGGAGGGTGTGGGATGAGCAGTTCTTC	CASSQEAGGGRVWDEQFF
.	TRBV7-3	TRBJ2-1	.	TGTGCCAGCAGCGGGACATCTACCTTCGGGAGGGAGCAGTTCTTC	CASSGTSTFGREQFF
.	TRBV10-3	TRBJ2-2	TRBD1	TGTGCCATCAGAGGACAGGGGCGGACCGGGGAGCTGTTTTTT	CAIRGQGRTGELFF
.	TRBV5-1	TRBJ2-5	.	TGCGCCAGCAGCTTGGCAAGCGACCAAGAGACCCAGTACTTC	CASSLASDQETQYF
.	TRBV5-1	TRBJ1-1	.	TGCGCCAGCAGGGAACGTACAGGGCCGACTGAAGCTTTCTTT	CASRERTGPTEAFF
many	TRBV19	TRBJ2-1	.	TGTGCCAGTAGTCTTCGCGGGTTCAACAATGAGCAGTTCTTC	CASSLRGFNNEQFF
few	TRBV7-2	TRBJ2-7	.	TGTGCCAGCAGCTTATCGGTCGGCGGATATCTAAGCTCCTACGAGCAGTACTTC	CASSLSVGGYLSSYEQYF
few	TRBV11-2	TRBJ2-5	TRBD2	TGTGCCAGCAGCTTAAAGGCGGGAGGGCCCCTTTACCAAGAGACCCAGTACTTC	CASSLKAGGPLYQETQYF
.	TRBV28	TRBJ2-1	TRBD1	TGTGCCAGCAGGACAGGGGGGTCCTATCCCCTAGCCCTCAATGAGCAGTTCTTC	CASRTGGSYPLALNEQFF
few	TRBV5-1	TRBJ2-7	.	TGCGCCAGCAGCTTGGGAGGTAGAGGGATTTCCGAGCAGTACTTC	CASSLGGRGISEQYF
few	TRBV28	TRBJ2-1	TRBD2	TGTGCCAGCAGTTCGGGGACTAGCGGGAGACCAAATCAGCAGTTCTTC	CASSSGTSGRPNQQFF
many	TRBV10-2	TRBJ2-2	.	TGCGCCAGCACCCAAGACGGGAGGGAGCTGTTTTTT	CASTQDGRELFF
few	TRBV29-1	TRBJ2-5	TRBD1	TGCAGCGGTGGACAGGGGGGCATCCAAGAGACCCAGTACTTC	CSGGQGGIQETQYF
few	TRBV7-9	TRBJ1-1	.	TGTGCCAGCAGCTTAAGACAGACCAACACTGAAGCTTTCTTT	CASSLRQTNTEAFF
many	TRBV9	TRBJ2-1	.	TGTGCCAGCAGCCCTGGGCTTAGCTCCTACAATGAGCAGTTCTTC	CASSPGLSSYNEQFF
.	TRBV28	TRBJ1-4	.	TGTGCCAGCAGCCACCGGGTTGAAAAACTGTTTTTT	CASSHRVEKLFF
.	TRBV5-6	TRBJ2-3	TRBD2	TGTGCCAGCAGCTTGTTCATCGATAGCGGGAGGTCCTCGCAGTATTTT	CASSLFIDSGRSSQYF
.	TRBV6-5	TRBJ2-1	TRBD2	TGTGCCAGCAGTTACGCTCGCGGGAGCACGGCCTACAATGAGCAGTTCTTC	CASSYARGSTAYNEQFF
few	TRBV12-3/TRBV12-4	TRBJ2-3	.	TGTGCCAGCAGTTTTCAACTGAGCACAGATACGCAGTATTTT	CASSFQLSTDTQYF
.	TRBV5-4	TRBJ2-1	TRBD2	TGTGCCAGCAGCTTGTTTAGCGGGAGTTCGGATGAGCAGTTCTTC	CASSLFSGSSDEQFF
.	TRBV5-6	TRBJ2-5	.	TGTGCCAGCAGCTTGGACAATCTTAAGCCGGGAATAGAGACCCAGTACTTC	CASSLDNLKPGIETQYF